The sequence of this T cell receptor beta chain was determined in a study of blood T cell repertoires in COVID-19. TCRdb's copy holds only in-frame clones and misses some; the assay was immunoSEQ multiplex PCR. The sample yields about 480,000 clones, 85% to 90% seen once. The Seattle patients, enrolled during active infection, were followed longitudinally. The origin of this receptor is a woman in her forties or fifties with COVID-19, enrolled during active disease. The sequencing input was peripheral blood.

The CDR3 DNA reads TGCAGCGTTGCTGGCGGGGGAGGCAATGAGCAGTTCTTC. Protein product: CSVAGGGGNEQFF. This chain uses TRBV29-1 with TRBJ2-1; 7 nucleotides align to TRBD2. The CDR3 sequence is 13 residues long. The germline V gene encodes CDR1 SQVTM and CDR2 ANQGSEA. J was trimmed by 6 bases and V by 4 bases; bases with no gene match: 6.